This TCR beta chain was captured in a study of preoperative IRX-2 immunotherapy in early breast cancer. Assay: immunoSEQ multiplex PCR; the TCRdb copy retains only in-frame clones and omits some. The sample has approximately 100,000 clones; 86% are singletons. Germline V gene lookup returns CDR1 KGHSH and CDR2 LQKENI. The CDR3 is made up of 15 amino acids. The V gene end was trimmed by 4 bases and the J gene end by 3 bases; junction bases not matched to a gene: 3. Treatment described: preoperative locoregional IRX-2 cytokine immunotherapy. Patients received preoperative, locoregional IRX-2 cytokine immunotherapy in a phase Ib study.

The sample consisted of tumor tissue, taken after IRX-2 immunotherapy. The J gene is TRBJ2-2, the V gene TRBV18, with TRBD2 matching over 9 bases. The receptor was isolated from a human donor with breast cancer. CDR3 in DNA: TGTGCCAGCTCACGACTAGCGGACTACACCGGGGAGCTGTTTTTT. Translation gives CASSRLADYTGELFF.